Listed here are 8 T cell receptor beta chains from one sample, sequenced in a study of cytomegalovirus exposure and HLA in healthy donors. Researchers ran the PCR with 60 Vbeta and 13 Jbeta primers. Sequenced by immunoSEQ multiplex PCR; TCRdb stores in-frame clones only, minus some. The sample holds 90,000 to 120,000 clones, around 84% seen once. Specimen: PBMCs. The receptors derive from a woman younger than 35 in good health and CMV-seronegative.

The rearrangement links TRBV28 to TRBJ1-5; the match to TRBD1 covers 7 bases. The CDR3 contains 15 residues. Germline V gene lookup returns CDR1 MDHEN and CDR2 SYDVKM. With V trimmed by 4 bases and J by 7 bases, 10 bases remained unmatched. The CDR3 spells CASSSTGWVGQPQHF. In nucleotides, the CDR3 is TGTGCCAGCAGTTCGACAGGGTGGGTAGGCCAGCCCCAGCATTTT. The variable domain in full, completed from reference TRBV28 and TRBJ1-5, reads DVKVTQSSRYLVKRTGEKVFLECVQDMDHENMFWYRQDPGLGLRLIYFSYDVKMKEKGDIPEGYSVSREKKERFSLILESASTNQTSMYLCASSSTGWVGQPQHFGDGTRLSIL.

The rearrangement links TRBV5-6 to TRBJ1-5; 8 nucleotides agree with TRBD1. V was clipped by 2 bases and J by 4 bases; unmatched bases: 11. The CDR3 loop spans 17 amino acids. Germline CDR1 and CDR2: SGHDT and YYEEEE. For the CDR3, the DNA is TGTGCCAGCAGCTTCGGTCAGGGGGCGATTAGGAATCAGCCCCAGCATTTT. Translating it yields CASSFGQGAIRNQPQHF.

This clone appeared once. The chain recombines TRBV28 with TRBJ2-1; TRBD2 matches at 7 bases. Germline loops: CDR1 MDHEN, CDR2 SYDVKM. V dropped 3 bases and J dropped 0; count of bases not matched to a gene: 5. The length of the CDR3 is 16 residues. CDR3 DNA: TGTGCCAGCAGTTTTGGGGAGGGGAGCTCCTACAATGAGCAGTTCTTC. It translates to CASSFGEGSSYNEQFF.

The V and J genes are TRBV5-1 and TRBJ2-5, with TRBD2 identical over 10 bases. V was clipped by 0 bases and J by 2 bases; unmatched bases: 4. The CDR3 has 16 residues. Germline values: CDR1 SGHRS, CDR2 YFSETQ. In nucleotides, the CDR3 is TGCGCCAGCAGCTTGGCCTTGGGACTAGCGCAAGAGACCCAGTACTTC. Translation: CASSLALGLAQETQYF.

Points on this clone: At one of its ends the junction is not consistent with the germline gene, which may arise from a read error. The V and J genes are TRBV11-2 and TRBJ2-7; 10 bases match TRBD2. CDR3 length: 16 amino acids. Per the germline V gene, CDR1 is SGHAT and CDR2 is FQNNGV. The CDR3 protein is CASSIEGLARHYEQYF. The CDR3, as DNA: TGTGCCAGCAGCATAGAGGGACTAGCGAGACACTACGAGCAGTACTTC. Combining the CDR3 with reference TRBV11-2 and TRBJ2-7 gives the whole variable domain EAGVAQSPRYKIIEKRQSVAFWCNPISGHATLYWYQQILGQGPKLLIQFQNNGVVDDSQLPKDRFSAERLKGVDSTLKIQPAKLEDSAVYLCASSIEGLARHYEQYFGPGTRLTVT.

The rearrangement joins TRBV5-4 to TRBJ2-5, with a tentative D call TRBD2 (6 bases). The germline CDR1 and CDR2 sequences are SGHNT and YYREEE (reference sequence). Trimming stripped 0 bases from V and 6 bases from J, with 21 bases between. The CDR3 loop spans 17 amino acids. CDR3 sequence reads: CASSLGGSGYLRKTQYF. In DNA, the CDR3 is TGTGCCAGCAGCTTGGGTGGTAGCGGATACCTAAGGAAGACCCAGTACTTC. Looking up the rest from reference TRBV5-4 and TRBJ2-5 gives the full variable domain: ETGVTQSPTHLIKTRGQQVTLRCSSQSGHNTVSWYQQALGQGPQFIFQYYREEENGRGNFPPRFSGLQFPNYSSELNVNALELDDSALYLCASSLGGSGYLRKTQYFGPGTRLLVL.

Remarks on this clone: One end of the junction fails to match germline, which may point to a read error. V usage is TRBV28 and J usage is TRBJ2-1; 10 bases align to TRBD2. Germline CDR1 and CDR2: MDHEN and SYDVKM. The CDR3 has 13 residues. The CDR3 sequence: CASSPRLAGEKFF. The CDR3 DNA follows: TGTGCCAGCAGCCCGAGACTAGCGGGTGAGAAGTTCTTC.

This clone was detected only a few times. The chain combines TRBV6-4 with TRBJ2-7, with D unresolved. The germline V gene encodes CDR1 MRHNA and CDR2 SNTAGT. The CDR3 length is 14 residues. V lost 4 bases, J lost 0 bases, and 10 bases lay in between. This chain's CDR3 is CASSVYPSSYEQYF. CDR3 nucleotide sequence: TGTGCCAGCAGTGTCTACCCGTCCTCCTACGAGCAGTACTTC.